This T cell receptor beta chain derives from a study of graft-versus-host responses after intestinal transplantation. Study at large: Each recipient received anti-thymocyte globulin induction, then tacrolimus and steroids for 2 to 4 years. Study-wide findings and caveats: Elevated graft-versus-host to host-versus-graft clonal ratios in allografts were recorded for patients with graft-donor T cell macrochimerism. Early post-transplant HvG declines tracked with peak circulating GvH clone levels. GvH clones surfaced in recipient marrow, some emerging earlier in ileum or blood.

Worth noting for this clone: What it recognizes is unknown.

Repertoires were generated with immunoSEQ multiplex PCR, while TCRdb's copy carries only in-frame clones and drops some. The sample shows 100,000 or so clones, around 93% of them seen only once. J gave up 4 bases and V 2 bases, and 1 base lay outside the gene matches. This CDR3 is 15 amino acids long. The germline CDR1 and CDR2 sequences are SEHNR and FQNEAQ (reference sequence). The rearrangement joins TRBV7-9 to TRBJ2-2, with 10 bases identical to TRBD1. Material: unstimulated CD8+ T cells sorted from spleen or lymph node cells, obtained before intestinal transplant. This TCR was sampled from a human donor who received an intestinal transplant. The CDR3 DNA is TGTGCCAGCAGCTTACGGACAGGGGGCACCGGGGAGCTGTTTTTT. It codes for CASSLRTGGTGELFF.